The present T cell receptor (beta chain) was sequenced within a study of T-cell reconstitution after alpha-beta-depleted transplantation in children. For TCRbeta, the library was prepared with unique molecular identifiers. TCRdb redid the calling of the PCR reads with MiXCR, one entry per CDR3 protein. This table holds some 520,000 distinct CDR3 sequences, roughly 33% found once. This clonotype was detected a few times. This TCR came from a human donor who donated a stem cell graft to a child with aplastic anemia. The sequencing used PBMCs from the stem cell graft donor, collected from the stem cell graft.

CDR3 in amino acids: CASSRLEGANYGYTF. CDR3 bases: TGTGCCAGCAGCCGGCTGGAGGGGGCCAACTATGGCTACACCTTC. The chain is built from TRBV9 and TRBJ1-2, with 7 bases lining up with TRBD1. Germline assignment: CDR1 SGDLS and CDR2 YYNGEE. The CDR3 consists of 15 residues. The V and J ends lost 4 bases and 2 bases, in that order; junction bases with no gene match: 8.